This T cell receptor (beta chain) comes out of a study of blood T cell repertoires in COVID-19. This clone was seen more than once but under ten times. Data came from immunoSEQ multiplex PCR; TCRdb stores just in-frame clones and leaves some out. The sample contains 140,000 to 150,000 clones, about three quarters of which appear only once. The CDR3 covers 13 residues. Trimming shortened V by 7 bases and J by 2 bases, and 11 bases separated the two germline ends. Germline CDR1 SNHLY, CDR2 FYNNEI. The origin of this receptor is a woman aged 60-70 years with acute or convalescent COVID-19. The chain uses TRBV2 and TRBJ1-2; D call uncertain. The sample comprised peripheral blood. The DNA for the CDR3 is TGTGCCAGCATGGACGGGGTGAACTATGGCTACACCTTC. Protein product: CASMDGVNYGYTF.